One TCR beta chain is described in this entry. As yet, its antigen is unknown. The CDR3 runs to 12 residues. V was shortened by 3 bases and J by 8 bases, with 10 bases between the two germline ends. The germline gives CDR1 LNHNV, CDR2 YYDKDF (reference sequence). The data derive from a study of shared clonotypes between healthy human individuals. Whole-study context: Samples came from a couple of female and three male donors aged 18 to 49. Each donor's CD8 memory used one plate, CD8 naive two, each CD4 subset three. Study outcomes and limitations: Sharing across four donors was highest in naive CD4 (roughly 5%) and lowest in memory CD8 (0.4%).

The table came from immunoSEQ multiplex PCR; TCRdb's copy has only in-frame clones and leaves some out. Of approximately 1.1 million clones in the sample, approximately 80% were seen once. The sequencing sample was made of memory CD4+ T cells from PBMCs. Subset described: CD45RA-negative fraction. The V gene is TRBV15, the J gene TRBJ1-1; weak D call: TRBD1 (6 bases). This receptor was obtained from a man between 18 and 29 years old in good health. Some clones in this sample may be carry-over from other donors' samples. CDR3 region: CATSRSGAEAFF. The DNA for the CDR3 is TGTGCCACCAGCAGGTCGGGGGCAGAAGCTTTCTTT.